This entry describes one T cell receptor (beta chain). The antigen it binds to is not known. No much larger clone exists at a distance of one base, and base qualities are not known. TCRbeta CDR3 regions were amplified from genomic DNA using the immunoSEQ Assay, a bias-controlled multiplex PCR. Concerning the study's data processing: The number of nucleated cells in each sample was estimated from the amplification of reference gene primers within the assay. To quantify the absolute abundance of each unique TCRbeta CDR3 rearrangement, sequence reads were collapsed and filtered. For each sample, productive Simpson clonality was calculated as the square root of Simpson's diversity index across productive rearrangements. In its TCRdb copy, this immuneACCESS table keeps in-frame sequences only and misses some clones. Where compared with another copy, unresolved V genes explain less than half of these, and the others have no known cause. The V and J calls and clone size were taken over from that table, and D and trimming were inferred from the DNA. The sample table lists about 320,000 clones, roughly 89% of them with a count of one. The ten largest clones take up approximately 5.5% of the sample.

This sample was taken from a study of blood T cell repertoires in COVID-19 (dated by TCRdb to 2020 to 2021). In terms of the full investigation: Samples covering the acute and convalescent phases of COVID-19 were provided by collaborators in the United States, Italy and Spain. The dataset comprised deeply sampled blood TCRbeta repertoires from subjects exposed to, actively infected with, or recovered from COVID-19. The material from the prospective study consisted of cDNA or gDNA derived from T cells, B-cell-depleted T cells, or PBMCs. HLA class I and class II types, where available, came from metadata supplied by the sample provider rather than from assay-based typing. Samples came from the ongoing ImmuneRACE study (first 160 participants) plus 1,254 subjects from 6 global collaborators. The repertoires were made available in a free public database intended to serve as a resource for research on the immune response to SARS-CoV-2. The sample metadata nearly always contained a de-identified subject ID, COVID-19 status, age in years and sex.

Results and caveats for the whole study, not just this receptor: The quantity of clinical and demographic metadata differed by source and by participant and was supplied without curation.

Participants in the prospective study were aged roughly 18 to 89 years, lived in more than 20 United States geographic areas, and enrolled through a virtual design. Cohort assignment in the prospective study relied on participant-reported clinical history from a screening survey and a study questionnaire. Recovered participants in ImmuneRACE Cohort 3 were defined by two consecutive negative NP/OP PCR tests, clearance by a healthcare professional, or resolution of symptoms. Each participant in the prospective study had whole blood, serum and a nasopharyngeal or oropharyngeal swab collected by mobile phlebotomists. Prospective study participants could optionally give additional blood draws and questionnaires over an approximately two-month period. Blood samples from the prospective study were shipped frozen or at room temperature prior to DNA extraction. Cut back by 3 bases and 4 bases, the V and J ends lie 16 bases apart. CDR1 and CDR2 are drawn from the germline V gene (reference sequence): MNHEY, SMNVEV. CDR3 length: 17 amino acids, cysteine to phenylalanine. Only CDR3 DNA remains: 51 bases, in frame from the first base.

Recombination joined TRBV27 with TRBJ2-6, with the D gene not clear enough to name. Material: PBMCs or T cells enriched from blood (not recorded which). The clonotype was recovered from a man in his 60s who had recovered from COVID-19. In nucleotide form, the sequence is TGTGCCAGCAGTTTTGTGAGGCGGAGCTGGGGGGCCAACGTCCTGACTTTC. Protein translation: CASSFVRRSWGANVLTF.